This paragraph reports one T cell receptor (beta chain). Looked up from germline, CDR1 is SGHAT and CDR2 is FQNNGV. Trimming removed 2 bases from V and 2 bases from J; junction bases left unmatched: 5. The CDR3 is 16 amino acids. The data were obtained in a study of blood T cell repertoires in COVID-19. Assay: immunoSEQ multiplex PCR; the TCRdb copy retains only in-frame clones and omits some. Found here are 50,000 to 60,000 clones, approximately 83% of them singletons; the top ten hold around 10%. The TCR sequence derives from a man older than 75 with COVID-19, enrolled during active disease. The chain uses TRBV11-2 and TRBJ2-3; 9 bases line up with TRBD2. Sequenced material: peripheral blood. Here the CDR3 DNA reads TGTGCCAGCAGCTTAAGGGCGGGAGGGTACACAGATACGCAGTATTTT. Translating it yields CASSLRAGGYTDTQYF. The full variable domain, with the rest looked up from reference TRBV11-2 and TRBJ2-3, is EAGVAQSPRYKIIEKRQSVAFWCNPISGHATLYWYQQILGQGPKLLIQFQNNGVVDDSQLPKDRFSAERLKGVDSTLKIQPAKLEDSAVYLCASSLRAGGYTDTQYFGPGTRLTVL.